The sequence of this TCR beta chain was determined in a study of blood T cell repertoires in COVID-19. Study as a whole: Nucleic acid was either cDNA or gDNA, and it came from T cells, B-cell-depleted T cells, or PBMCs.

This table comes from immunoSEQ multiplex PCR, and its TCRdb copy is limited to in-frame clones, with some not included. In the table there are about 250,000 clones, roughly 83% of which are singletons. The CDR3 sequence is 14 residues long. V gave up 2 bases and J gave up 4 bases; unmatched junction bases: 4. Germline V lookup: CDR1 ENHRY, CDR2 SYGVKD. The chain joins TRBV10-3 to TRBJ1-2; 7 bases fit TRBD1. The sequence was obtained from a man at least 80 years old with acute or convalescent COVID-19. The sample taken for sequencing was peripheral blood. The CDR3 DNA sequence: TGTGCCATCAGTGAGCCCGGGACAGCCTATGGCTACACCTTC. Amino acids: CAISEPGTAYGYTF.